The 30 T cell receptor beta chains below come from one sample, sequenced in a study of patients and donors after allogeneic stem cell transplantation. One entry per CDR3 protein results from TCRdb running MiXCR on the RT-PCR reads. The data contain more than 850,000 distinct CDR3 sequences, roughly 18% of them singletons. The sequencing input was blood, either unsorted or a sorted T cell fraction (not recorded which). The receptors shown here come from a human donor who was either an allogeneic HSCT recipient or a stem cell or donor lymphocyte infusion donor (not recorded which). It is not recorded whose cells these are; they may come from a transplant donor.

This clonotype was recorded a few times. This rearrangement joins TRBV20-1 to TRBJ1-5, with D perhaps TRBD1 (5 bases). Germline lookup yields CDR1 DFQATT and CDR2 SNEGSKA (reference sequence). V lost 0 bases and J 11 bases, leaving 11 bases between the germline ends. The CDR3 extends over 12 amino acids. The CDR3 coding sequence is TGCAGTGCTAGAGATCTCGGGGGGTCCCAGCATTTT. Its translation is CSARDLGGSQHF.

This clonotype was counted many times. This chain uses TRBV16 with TRBJ1-1, with D uncertain. Per the germline V gene, CDR1 is KGHSY and CDR2 is FQNENV. CDR3 length: 14 amino acids. Deletions cut 3 bases from V and 1 base from J, with 9 bases between. The CDR3 nucleotides read TGTGCCAGCAGCCATCGGACGGGGAACACTGAAGCTTTCTTT. Residues: CASSHRTGNTEAFF.

This clonotype was seen only a few times. The chain employs TRBV4-2 and TRBJ2-3; no definite D call. Trimming removed 1 base at V and 3 bases at J, with 11 bases between. The CDR3 length is 15 residues. Germline CDR1 and CDR2: LGHNA and YNFKEQ. CDR3 in DNA: TGTGCCAGCAGCCAAGTTGCCGCTTTAACAGATACGCAGTATTTT. Translation gives CASSQVAALTDTQYF.

The gene calls are TRBV5-1 and TRBJ2-5; TRBD1 is a possible D gene (5 bases). The length of the CDR3 is 13 residues. V was trimmed by 5 bases and J by 1 base, leaving 9 bases between them. Germline-derived CDR1 and CDR2 are SGHRS and YFSETQ. CDR3 sequence reads: CASRWGGQETQYF. CDR3 sequence (DNA): TGCGCCAGCAGATGGGGCGGCCAAGAGACCCAGTACTTC.

This clonotype was picked up a small number of times. The chain employs TRBV6-2 or TRBV6-3 and TRBJ2-7; D might be TRBD2 (6 bases). Germline CDR1 reads MNHEY; CDR2 reads SVGEGT. The CDR3 runs to 15 residues. The V end was cut by 6 bases, the J end by 2 bases, with 17 bases between. The CDR3 spells CASSKLAVSTYEQYF. CDR3 nucleotides: TGTGCCAGCAGCAAACTAGCCGTGTCGACCTACGAGCAGTACTTC.

The CDR3 DNA is TGTGCCAGCAGTTTGAGACAGTACAATCAGCCCCAGCATTTT. It is translated as CASSLRQYNQPQHF. The V gene is TRBV12-3 or TRBV12-4, the J gene TRBJ1-5; D possibly corresponds to TRBD1 (5 bases). V was pared by 3 bases and J by 3 bases, with 9 bases between. The CDR3 loop spans 14 amino acids.

This chain connects TRBV4-3 to TRBJ2-3; maybe TRBD2 (6 bases). Per germline, CDR1 LGHNA and CDR2 YSLEER. The CDR3 totals 17 residues. The V end was cut by 0 bases, the J end by 2 bases, with 15 bases between. In DNA form, the CDR3 reads TGCGCCAGCAGCCAAGATTCGTGGGGACTGGCCACAGATACGCAGTATTTT. It specifies CASSQDSWGLATDTQYF.

The chain carries TRBV25-1 and TRBJ1-1, with D tentatively TRBD1 (6 bases). The CDR3 consists of 15 residues. Trimming cost V 4 bases and J 2 bases, with 14 bases left between them. Germline values: CDR1 MGHDK, CDR2 SYGVNS. CDR3 in amino acids: CASSGSTGTNTEAFF. The CDR3 DNA reads TGTGCCAGCAGTGGGTCGACAGGCACTAACACTGAAGCTTTCTTT.

The rearrangement links TRBV7-2 to TRBJ2-2; D is ambiguous. From germline, CDR1 is SGHTA and CDR2 FQGNSA. This CDR3 contains 14 residues. Trimming shortened V by 6 bases and J by 4 bases, and 12 bases separated the two germline ends. The DNA of the CDR3 is TGTGCCAGCAGACCTGATAGCTTCACCGGGGAGCTGTTTTTT. This sequence encodes CASRPDSFTGELFF.

In DNA form, the CDR3 reads TGTGCCACCAGTGACCCGAGCGGAGGCTCCTACGAGCAGTACTTC. It encodes CATSDPSGGSYEQYF. The chain employs TRBV24-1 and TRBJ2-7; TRBD2 is a possible D gene (5 bases). Trimming pared 4 bases from V and 0 bases from J, leaving 12 bases between. In germline, CDR1 is KGHDR, CDR2 SFDVKD. The CDR3 has 15 residues.

This clonotype was counted a few times. The rearrangement uses TRBV30 and TRBJ1-3, with D unclear. Germline V gene lookup returns CDR1 GTSNPN and CDR2 SVGIG (reference sequence). This CDR3 spans 12 amino acids. V lost 4 bases to trimming and J lost 2 bases, with 6 bases between them. CDR3 region: CAWTLTGNTIYF. In DNA, the CDR3 is TGTGCCTGGACCCTAACTGGAAACACCATATATTTT.

The chain links TRBV6-1 to TRBJ1-6; D ambiguous. V lost 6 bases, J lost 14 bases, and 26 bases lay in between. CDR3 length equals 16 residues. CDR1 MNHNS and CDR2 SASEGT come from the germline V gene. CDR3 sequence reads: CASSDPSDGRFSSLHF. The CDR3 bases are TGTGCCAGCAGCGACCCCTCCGACGGACGCTTCTCGTCCCTCCACTTT.

The V and J genes are TRBV12-3 or TRBV12-4 and TRBJ1-2, with D perhaps matching TRBD1 (6 bases). V lost 4 bases and J lost 8, with 11 bases in between. This CDR3 has 12 amino acids. CDR3 sequence: CASSYTGSGYTF. In DNA, the CDR3 is TGTGCCAGCAGTTACACAGGGTCCGGCTACACCTTC.

The chain carries TRBV5-1 and TRBJ2-4; perhaps TRBD2 as D (6 bases). This CDR3 is 14 amino acids long. Germline CDR1 SGHRS, CDR2 YFSETQ. The V and J ends lost 5 bases and 1 base respectively, with 10 bases between them. This CDR3 is CASREGPAKNIQYF. The CDR3 region has the DNA TGCGCCAGCAGGGAGGGGCCGGCCAAAAACATTCAGTACTTC. Supplemented by reference TRBV5-1 and TRBJ2-4, the full variable domain reads KAGVTQTPRYLIKTRGQQVTLSCSPISGHRSVSWYQQTPGQGLQFLFEYFSETQRNKGNFPGRFSGRQFSNSRSEMNVSTLELGDSALYLCASREGPAKNIQYFGAGTRLSVL.

The chain links TRBV7-2 to TRBJ1-5; D is undetermined. CDR1 and CDR2 (germline): SGHTA, FQGNSA. The V and J ends lost 3 bases and 7 bases respectively, with 16 bases between them. This CDR3 spans 15 amino acids. The CDR3 nucleotides are TGTGCCAGCAGCTTGTACGGGTCGGGGTTGCAGCCCCAGCATTTT. It translates to CASSLYGSGLQPQHF.

V and J are TRBV5-1 and TRBJ1-6; D remains unclear. Germline values: CDR1 SGHRS, CDR2 YFSETQ. The CDR3 runs to 15 residues. V gave up 0 bases and J gave up 7 bases, with 11 bases separating them. CDR3 protein: CASSLGRVPNSPLHF. CDR3 nucleotide sequence: TGCGCCAGCAGCTTGGGTCGGGTACCCAATTCACCCCTCCACTTT.

V and J are TRBV5-6 and TRBJ2-7, with TRBD2 identical over 7 bases. This CDR3 spans 17 amino acids. With 3 bases clipped from V and 3 bases from J, the junction kept 15 bases outside the gene matches. Germline CDR1 and CDR2: SGHDT and YYEEEE. This chain's CDR3 is CASSSLSGRAGDYEQYF. The CDR3 region has the DNA TGTGCCAGCAGCTCCCTAAGTGGGAGGGCCGGTGACTACGAGCAGTACTTC.

To note about this clonotype: Possible read error: a much larger clone is one base away. The gene calls are TRBV13 and TRBJ1-3; perhaps TRBD1 as D (6 bases). Germline CDR1 is PRHDT and CDR2 is FYEKMQ (reference sequence). The CDR3 has 14 residues. V lost 5 bases, J lost 2 bases, and 10 bases lay in between. The CDR3 spells CASSTGTTGNTIYF. CDR3 nucleotides: TGTGCCAGCAGCACCGGGACAACTGGAAACACCATATATTTT.

The genes are TRBV5-1 and TRBJ2-3; D is possibly TRBD2 (6 bases). The V gene lost 4 bases and the J gene lost 1 base, with 13 bases spanning the gap. The CDR3 contains 15 residues. CDR1 and CDR2 from the germline V gene are SGHRS and YFSETQ. CDR3 sequence (DNA): TGCGCCAGCAGCACTTCTCGCGGGGGCACAGATACGCAGTATTTT. Its protein product is CASSTSRGGTDTQYF.

This clonotype was counted a single time. The chain has TRBV3-1 and TRBJ2-1; D may correspond to TRBD1 or TRBD2 (5 bases each). The CDR3 is made up of 13 amino acids. The germline gives CDR1 LGHDT, CDR2 YNNKEL (reference sequence). V shed 6 bases and J shed 12 bases, with 18 bases lying between them. DNA of the CDR3: TGTGCCAGCAGTCCCGGGACGCAAGGCGGGCAGTTCTTC. Amino acid sequence: CASSPGTQGGQFF.

This clonotype was detected a few times. The rearrangement joins TRBV5-1 to TRBJ1-4; D gene ambiguous. This CDR3 comprises 13 residues. Germline V lookup: CDR1 SGHRS, CDR2 YFSETQ. The V end was cut by 0 bases, the J end by 8 bases, with 8 bases between. The CDR3 reads CASSLGVQEKLFF. The CDR3 DNA reads as TGCGCCAGCAGCTTGGGGGTCCAGGAAAAACTGTTTTTT.

This clonotype has a count of ten or more. The rearrangement uses TRBV12-3 or TRBV12-4 and TRBJ2-5; 9 bases fit TRBD2. The CDR3 is 16 residues long. Trimming at V came to 5 bases and at J to 5 bases, leaving 12 bases not matched to a gene. The CDR3 spells CASSLQSTGLAETQYF. The DNA of the CDR3 is TGTGCCAGCAGTCTCCAATCAACCGGACTAGCGGAGACCCAGTACTTC.

This clonotype appeared a few times. The chain uses TRBV9 and TRBJ2-4; 10 bases fit TRBD2. Germline CDR1 reads SGDLS; CDR2 reads YYNGEE. With 3 bases clipped from V and 7 bases from J, the junction kept 10 bases outside the gene matches. This CDR3 comprises 16 residues. The CDR3 reads CASSAEPSGGANIQYF. The DNA for the CDR3 is TGTGCCAGCAGCGCCGAGCCTAGCGGGGGAGCGAACATTCAGTACTTC.

The chain combines TRBV9 with TRBJ1-6, with TRBD1 identical over 8 bases. This CDR3 comprises 15 residues. Unmatched junction bases numbered 4, after V lost 3 bases and J lost 5 bases. Germline V CDR1 and CDR2: SGDLS, YYNGEE. CDR3 nucleotides: TGTGCCAGCAGCGAGCAGGGGGCGGATAATTCACCCCTCCACTTT. This gives the protein CASSEQGADNSPLHF.

V and J are TRBV29-1 and TRBJ1-5; the D gene is possibly TRBD1 (5 bases). The CDR3 covers 12 residues. CDR1 is SQVTM and CDR2 is ANQGSEA in the germline V gene. Trimming removed 1 base from V and 11 bases from J, with 12 bases in between. The chain's CDR3 is CSVEAPGGTQHF. DNA of the CDR3: TGCAGCGTTGAAGCCCCGGGGGGGACCCAGCATTTT.

The J gene is TRBJ2-5, the V gene TRBV30; D may be TRBD1 (5 bases). Trimming took 2 bases from V and 2 from J, leaving 6 bases between them. This CDR3 spans 12 amino acids. Germline lookup yields CDR1 GTSNPN and CDR2 SVGIG (reference sequence). CDR3 protein: CAWSRGQETQYF. The CDR3 DNA sequence: TGTGCCTGGAGTAGGGGACAAGAGACCCAGTACTTC.

The genes are TRBV7-9 and TRBJ2-5; D possibly uses TRBD1 or TRBD2 (5 bases each). Trimming shortened V by 1 base and J by 5 bases, and 8 bases separated the two germline ends. This CDR3 spans 13 amino acids. Germline values: CDR1 SEHNR, CDR2 FQNEAQ (reference sequence). The CDR3 loop is CASSLGDEETQYF. The CDR3, as DNA: TGTGCCAGCAGCTTAGGGGACGAGGAGACCCAGTACTTC.

This clonotype was counted only a few times. The rearrangement uses TRBV28 and TRBJ1-1; D remains ambiguous. The germline V gene encodes CDR1 MDHEN and CDR2 SYDVKM. Trimming removed 2 bases from V and 10 bases from J, with 8 bases in between. The CDR3 runs to 11 residues. The DNA of the CDR3 is TGTGCCAGCAGTTTAGGGAGTATAGCTTTCTTT. This translates into CASSLGSIAFF.

This clonotype was counted between two and nine times. The chain has TRBV12-3 or TRBV12-4 and TRBJ1-1, with D possibly being TRBD1 (5 bases). Trimming stripped 5 bases from V and 6 bases from J, with 19 bases between. This CDR3 is built from 15 residues. The CDR3 loop is CASSALRGRIAEAFF. DNA of the CDR3: TGTGCCAGCAGTGCGTTAAGGGGAAGGATCGCTGAAGCTTTCTTT.

This clonotype has just a few counts. This chain links TRBV12-3 or TRBV12-4 with TRBJ2-2; weak D call: TRBD2 (5 bases). The V end was cut by 3 bases, the J end by 6 bases, with 11 bases between. The CDR3 consists of 14 residues. CDR3 in DNA: TGTGCCAGCAGTTTTCCCCTACTAGCCGGGGAGCTGTTTTTT. This encodes CASSFPLLAGELFF.